This TCR beta chain derives from a study of cytomegalovirus exposure and HLA in healthy donors (dated by TCRdb to the late 2010s). About the investigation overall: According to an earlier analysis of several hundred of the donors, 200 million or so T cells yielded 117 million unique TCR beta sequences and about 280 Gb of sequence data. Every repertoire in the discovery cohort had been generated on one and the same sequencing platform. Donor age, sex, ethnicity and CMV serostatus were collected together with the repertoire data. Class I and class II HLA loci were covered by the typing at four-digit resolution. Using immunosequencing, the study profiled T cell repertoires from fewer than 700 subjects and related those repertoires to cytomegalovirus serostatus. Among around 400 genotyped donors of the cohort, an average of roughly 230,000 unique TCR beta nucleotide sequences was sequenced per donor, of which about 18% were non-productive. High-throughput TCR immunosequencing, statistical association of individual TCRs with disease status, and machine learning were combined to predict cytomegalovirus infection status. Rather than drawing on any new phenotypic data, the later analysis identified candidate immune exposures from TCR beta sequences and the way those sequences occurred across donors. Typing coverage varied by locus: about 620-630 donors for A, B, C, DRB1 and DQB1; approximately 520 for DQA1; around 610 for DPA1; about 450 for DPB1. Roughly 300 gigabases of sequencing data and tens of millions of unique TCR sequences were included in an early release covering 550 to 650 HLA-typed donors. Besides the first cohort of 500 to 700 subjects, a separate validation cohort made up of some 110 different subjects was used. In an earlier analysis of more than 550 of the donors, high-throughput TCR beta sequencing was used to judge whether each TCR beta V gene segment behaved as functional or pseudogenic. A later analysis re-analyzed previously published TCR beta repertoires from 600 to 850 donors and added high-resolution HLA genotyping to study TCR occurrence patterns. Among the roughly 390 genotyped donors, approximately 81% belonged to the genetic ancestry cluster associated with self-reported Caucasian donors. The aim of the study was to test whether cataloging public T cell receptors could identify signatures of past pathogen exposure. A later genetic analysis took genome-wide SNP genotypes for 398 of the 666 donors and used that subset as a discovery cohort. Five DR-DQ haplotypes were treated as single units for association and clustering because of strong linkage in the cohort.

The cohort consisted of approximately 690 healthy bone marrow donors. All cohort members were sampled while nominally healthy, although unrecorded immune exposures were likely present. The donor tested CMV seronegative, placing the donor among the roughly 340 seronegative members of the cohort. A peripheral blood sample was provided by each donor, and peripheral blood mononuclear cells were used for TCR beta sequencing. Genomic DNA was extracted from the blood cell samples with the Qiagen DNeasy Blood Extraction Kit. Summary of the overall study and its limitations: In a later analysis, HLA-associated TCR beta chains showed more clonal expansion and lower generation probabilities than non-associated chains that were equally common. The classifier was reported to diagnose cytomegalovirus status with high specificity and sensitivity in both the original cohort and the validation cohort. Because HLA typing was unavailable for some donors at each locus, only the typed subset was used in association tests. The study gave a list of 150 to 200 TCR beta chains associated with cytomegalovirus. In an earlier analysis of 587 of the donors, most TCR beta V segments appeared in productive rearrangements about 87% or about 30% of the time, broadly matching IMGT annotations. The 87-base-pair reads could not distinguish some IMGT-functional V segments, including TRBV6-2 and TRBV6-3, so those segments were excluded. Roughly uniform sequencing depth across donors was assumed in presence/absence analyses, although this assumption may not hold. Strong co-occurrence of HLA alleles, especially DR and DQ, made assigning TCR associations to individual alleles difficult. Correlated functional status among segregating V segments might reflect linkage disequilibrium, but an unknown experimental factor could not be ruled out. A later analysis associated 16,951 TCR beta sequences with specific HLA alleles at a false discovery rate of 0.05. The cohort was sequenced for TCR beta chains only, and without alpha or paired-chain data the features that could be detected were limited. Because counts were too low, approximately 18 rarely observed V segments, including chromosome 9 orphons, were excluded from the earlier analysis of several hundred of the donors. Several of the top co-occurrence clusters appeared to be linked to parvovirus B19, influenza, CMV and Epstein-Barr virus, according to a later analysis. Most TCR sequences were seen in very few donors, while some public TCRs were found in many individuals. Most CMV-associated TCR beta chains appeared to be HLA-restricted in a later analysis, and the HLA associations seemed to be driven largely by CMV exposure. For the cohort, immune exposure information was limited to CMV serostatus. A few of the identified cytomegalovirus-associated TCR beta chains were confirmed in vitro to be specific for cytomegalovirus antigens. According to a later analysis, TCR association rates differed among HLA loci, with DRB1 alleles showing the most associated TCRs and HLA-C alleles showing the fewest. Compared with the approximately 720-donor mean, donors in an Asian-associated ancestry cluster had fewer N-insertions in productive TCRs, according to a later genetic analysis. The authors suggested that the approach could potentially be generalized to other disease states and immunological phenotypes. A later genetic analysis associated a missense DCLRE1C variant with V-gene and J-gene trimming of TCR beta chains, and an independent cohort replicated the association. A group of highly shared sequence variants was considered likely to be a technical artifact of the sequencing pipeline. A further reported finding was that TCR beta sequences accurately predicted the HLA-A and HLA-B alleles for most subjects in the first cohort.

Receptor libraries were prepared by the immunoSEQ multiplex PCR assay. A mixture of 60 forward primers for TCR Vbeta segments and 13 reverse primers for TCR Jbeta segments was used in the multiplex PCR. The CDR3 region of rearranged TCR beta genes was amplified from genomic DNA with a multiplex PCR assay. The Illumina HiSeq System was used to sequence the amplified TCR beta libraries as 87-base-pair reads. Per the source publication's procedure: A later analysis counted tens of millions of unique TCR beta chains across the 666 repertoires, and around 9.9 million of these chains were shared by at least two donors. Raw reads were error-corrected and collapsed into unique sequences by a nearest-neighbor algorithm in which closely related sequences were merged to remove PCR and sequencing errors. V, D and J gene segments were assigned by aligning CDR3 sequences to IMGT reference sequences. For a sequence to be retained, at least a six-nucleotide match to both a V gene segment and a J gene segment was required. A rearrangement was called productive if the CDR3 had no stop codons and remained in frame with V and J, and every other rearrangement was called non-productive. CDR3 was defined according to IMGT convention as the region running from the second conserved V-encoded cysteine to the conserved J-encoded phenylalanine. The earlier analysis of 587 of the donors excluded sequences that lacked an unambiguous match to a single V gene segment. An earlier analysis of a few hundred of the donors called V segments functional above 56.7% productive rearrangements and segregating when the between-donor standard deviation exceeded 5%. A statistical classification framework was built for diagnosing cytomegalovirus status from the catalog of TCR beta chain sequences. A later analysis assigned V and J genes by comparing TCR nucleotide sequences with IMGT/GENE-DB human TR gene sequences. In a later analysis, CDR3 sequences and most-parsimonious VDJ recombination scenarios were assigned using the TCRdist pipeline. A later analysis defined each TCR beta chain by its CDR3 amino acid sequence plus V-gene family, and excluded reads lacking a unique V-gene family. As a way to deal with suspected cross-contamination and a sequencing artifact, a later analysis dropped hundreds of nucleotide sequences that were highly shared and had low generation probability. In a later analysis, a clonal expansion index was calculated for each public chain from normalized within-repertoire ranks of inferred template counts. In a later analysis, generation probabilities were computed using a VDJ recombination model fitted to out-of-frame rearrangements, and the results were checked against IGoR. A later analysis scored TCR-TCR, TCR-HLA and TCR-CMV co-occurrence with hypergeometric tests, applying a repertoire-size bias correction to TCR pairs. To estimate false discovery rates, a later analysis permuted the HLA or CMV assignments 20 times. In a later analysis, co-occurring TCRs were grouped with DBSCAN, and TCRdist sequence similarity was added when clustering was performed within HLA-allele-positive subsets. Repertoires with fewer than 30,000 or more than 120,000 public chains were left out of co-occurrence clustering, as were about five repertoires with anomalous nucleotide sharing. In TCRdb, the immuneACCESS table is reduced to in-frame sequences with V and J assigned. These tables do not hold every clone; where another copy was compared, an unresolved V gene accounts for under half, and the others remain unexplained. That table gives V, J and clone size, and the DNA gave D and trimming. The sample table lists roughly 70,000 clones, roughly 70% of them with a count of one. The top ten clonotypes cover about an eighth of the sample.

In regard to this clone: Its recognized antigen is unknown. Qualities for individual bases were not recorded, and no much larger clone is one base off.

From a lookup of the germline V gene, CDR1 and CDR2 are MNHNS and SASEGT. The cysteine opens and the phenylalanine closes a CDR3 of 14 amino acids. Just CDR3 DNA is preserved here, 42 bases in frame from base 1. Trimming accounts for 10 bases at V and 2 bases at J, while the number of junction bases matched to no gene is 4. The sequencing input was PBMCs. This sequence was found in a man aged 70 or older in good health and CMV-seronegative. The V gene is TRBV6-1 and the J gene is TRBJ1-6; TRBD1 matches 8 bases in the middle. The CDR3 corresponds to CATDRATYNSPLHF. The DNA reads TGTGCCACGGACAGGGCGACCTATAATTCACCCCTCCACTTT.